These 32 T cell receptor beta chains share one sample of origin, sequenced in a study of CD8+CD57+ T cells in acquired aplastic anemia. For CDR3 and TCR beta VDJ profiling, genomic DNA was the template used. One entry per CDR3 protein, called by TCRdb with MiXCR from the reads. Found here are 150,000 to 200,000 distinct CDR3 sequences, approximately 40% of them singletons; the top ten hold over 0.95%. The source material was sorted CD4+, CD8+, or CD8+CD57+ T cells (not recorded which) from PBMCs. The receptors stem from a human donor in good health.

This clonotype came up a few times. The chain employs TRBV2 and TRBJ2-7; 8 bases are shared with TRBD1. The length of the CDR3 is 15 residues. Trimming cost V 6 bases and J 3 bases; bases outside gene matches: 10. CDR1 is SNHLY and CDR2 is FYNNEI in the germline V gene. CDR3 DNA sequence: TGTGCCAGCAGCGAAATCGGACAGGGAGACTACGAGCAGTACTTC. This codes for CASSEIGQGDYEQYF.

The chain is built from TRBV25-1 and TRBJ2-3, with 8 bases fitting TRBD2. This CDR3 region has 16 residues. Germline CDR1 MGHDK, CDR2 SYGVNS. V gave up 5 bases and J gave up 2 bases; unmatched junction bases: 9. The CDR3 spells CASSQCSGAPTDTQYF. The CDR3 nucleotides are TGTGCCAGCAGTCAGTGTAGCGGGGCGCCCACAGATACGCAGTATTTT. The full variable domain, in which reference TRBV25-1 and TRBJ2-3 provide the parts outside the CDR3, is EADIYQTPRYLVIGTGKKITLECSQTMGHDKMYWYQQDPGMELHLIHYSYGVNSTEKGDLSSESTVSRIRTEHFPLTLESARPSHTSQYLCASSQCSGAPTDTQYFGPGTRLTVL.

The rearrangement uses TRBV28 and TRBJ2-1, with 8 bases identical to TRBD2. Germline lookup yields CDR1 MDHEN and CDR2 SYDVKM. V was pared by 5 bases and J by 9 bases, with 12 bases of the junction left unmatched. The CDR3 consists of 15 residues. As DNA, the CDR3 is TGTGCCAGCAGTCCAGATCCGGGACTAGGGTTTGAGCAGTTCTTC. Residues: CASSPDPGLGFEQFF.

This clonotype has ten or more counts. This sequence joins TRBV19 and TRBJ1-2, with D perhaps TRBD1 (5 bases). Germline V gene lookup returns CDR1 LNHDA and CDR2 SQIVND (reference sequence). The CDR3 contains 12 residues. V shed 5 bases and J shed 8 bases, with 12 bases lying between them. CDR3 in DNA: TGTGCCAGTAGTTCTTCGGGACTCGGCTACACCTTC. Protein sequence: CASSSSGLGYTF.

There are many counts of this clonotype. The rearrangement joins TRBV5-4 to TRBJ2-7; 9 nucleotides agree with TRBD2. Germline V gives CDR1 SGHNT, CDR2 YYREEE (reference sequence). The V and J ends lost 3 bases and 7 bases, in that order; junction bases with no gene match: 14. The CDR3 has 16 amino acids. As DNA, the CDR3 is TGTGCCAGCAGCTCGATCGGGGGCGGGGGGGCGTTGGAGCAGTACTTC. Protein product: CASSSIGGGGALEQYF.

In regard to this clonotype: This may be a read error: a much more frequent sequence differs by one nucleotide. The genes are TRBV6-2 or TRBV6-3 and TRBJ1-6; D remains ambiguous. The V gene's germline CDR1 is MNHEY and CDR2 SVGEGT. The CDR3 is 15 amino acids. The CDR3, as DNA: TGTGCCAGCAGTTACATGAGCTCCTATAATTCACCCCCCCACTTT. As protein: CASSYMSSYNSPPHF.

CDR3: CASSGRDRGSTDTQYF. CDR3 bases: TGTGCCAGCAGCGGGAGGGACAGGGGAAGCACAGATACGCAGTATTTT. The chain links TRBV9 to TRBJ2-3; 10 bases agree with TRBD1. This CDR3 comprises 16 residues. Unmatched junction bases numbered 4, after V lost 3 bases and J lost 0 bases. Germline V gene data show CDR1 as SGDLS and CDR2 as YYNGEE.

The V call is TRBV2, the J call TRBJ1-2; 7 nucleotides match TRBD1. J gave up 0 bases and V 5 bases, and 12 bases lay outside the gene matches. Germline CDR1 and CDR2: SNHLY and FYNNEI. CDR3 size: 17 residues. The CDR3 nucleotides are TGTGCCAGCAGTCTTCGGACAGGAGGGTACACTAACTATGGCTACACCTTC. It is translated as CASSLRTGGYTNYGYTF.

This clonotype has at least ten counts. The chain uses TRBV14 and TRBJ2-5; 10 nucleotides match TRBD2. Per the germline V gene, CDR1 is SGHDN and CDR2 is FVKESK. The CDR3 extends over 16 amino acids. V lost 4 bases to trimming and J lost 2 bases; unmatched junction nucleotides: 7. CDR3 coding DNA: TGTGCCAGCAGCCGGGGACTAGCGAAGGGACAAGAGACCCAGTACTTC. Translated, it gives CASSRGLAKGQETQYF.

The rearrangement uses TRBV18 and TRBJ2-7, with 9 positions matching TRBD1. The V gene's germline CDR1 is KGHSH and CDR2 LQKENI. The CDR3 length is 15 residues. The ends lost 3 bases at V and 2 bases at J; junction bases unmatched: 5. CDR3 coding DNA: TGTGCCAGCTCACCGACGACAGGGGGGACCTACGAGCAGTACTTC. Residues: CASSPTTGGTYEQYF.

This clonotype was seen many times. The rearrangement links TRBV20-1 to TRBJ2-7; TRBD2 matches 8 bases. Per germline, CDR1 DFQATT and CDR2 SNEGSKA (reference sequence). The V segment lost 0 bases and the J segment 2 bases; nucleotides outside the gene matches: 6. The CDR3 loop spans 15 amino acids. CDR3 sequence (DNA): TGCAGTGCTAGAGATCCCGGGGGGGAAACCTACGAGCAGTACTTC. This codes for CSARDPGGETYEQYF.

The table lists this clonotype with a few counts. The V call is TRBV30, the J call TRBJ2-3; the D is unclear. The length of the CDR3 is 14 residues. The V end lost 4 bases, the J end lost 1 base, and 12 bases lay between the germline ends. Germline values: CDR1 GTSNPN, CDR2 SVGIG (reference sequence). CDR3 in amino acids: CAWKVAVGTDTQYF. CDR3 DNA sequence: TGTGCCTGGAAGGTCGCAGTAGGCACAGATACGCAGTATTTT.

About this clonotype itself: One end of the junction does not line up with germline, which may come from a read error. The chain joins TRBV10-3 to TRBJ2-7; 8 bases fit TRBD1. The CDR3 extends over 14 amino acids. Per germline, CDR1 ENHRY and CDR2 SYGVKD. The CDR3 here is CASSSWTGRDEQYF. In DNA, the CDR3 is TGTGCCAGCAGTTCTTGGACAGGGAGAGACGAGCAGTACTTC.

The gene calls are TRBV6-1 and TRBJ2-5; D is uncertain. The CDR3 has 14 amino acids. The ends were cut back, 10 bases at V and 6 bases at J, with 21 bases in the middle. The germline gives CDR1 MNHNS, CDR2 SASEGT. For the CDR3, the DNA is TGTGCCACAATGGACCCCTCTGGGAAGCAGACCCAGTACTTC. This translates into CATMDPSGKQTQYF.

This chain connects TRBV5-5 to TRBJ1-1; D unclear. Germline CDR1 and CDR2: SGHKS and YYEKEE (reference sequence). Trimming removed 1 base from V and 1 base from J, with 11 bases in between. The CDR3 sequence is 15 residues long. The CDR3 region has the DNA TGTGCCAGCAGCTTGCCCCGGGCAGGGAACACTGAAGCTTTCTTT. It is translated as CASSLPRAGNTEAFF.

This clonotype was counted ten times or more. The chain carries TRBV20-1 and TRBJ2-3; tentative D call: TRBD2 (5 bases). The CDR3 is 16 amino acids. Germline V gene sequence: CDR1 DFQATT, CDR2 SNEGSKA (reference sequence). V shed 3 bases and J shed 1 base, with 17 bases lying between them. CDR3 region: CSASRGSSRGTDTQYF. CDR3 bases: TGCAGTGCTAGCCGGGGAAGTTCGAGGGGCACAGATACGCAGTATTTT.

The J gene is TRBJ1-2, the V gene TRBV24-1, with no clear D. The CDR3 has 15 amino acids. V lost 4 bases, J lost 0 bases, and 11 bases lay in between. CDR1 is KGHDR, CDR2 SFDVKD, per germline. This CDR3 is CATSDRTETNYGYTF. For the CDR3, the DNA is TGTGCCACCAGTGACAGGACGGAAACTAACTATGGCTACACCTTC.

Worth noting for this clonotype: A read error may be the cause here, since a much bigger clone is one base away. V gene TRBV4-1 combines with J gene TRBJ2-2; TRBD2 matches at 8 bases. The trim removed 3 bases at V and 12 bases at J, leaving 12 bases unmatched. CDR3 length: 15 amino acids. From germline, CDR1 is MGHRA and CDR2 YSYEKL. The CDR3 sequence: CASSQATSASSKLFF. CDR3 in DNA: TGCGCCAGCAGCCAGGCGACTAGCGCCAGCAGTAAGCTGTTTTTT.

Points on this clonotype: One junction end does not reproduce the germline sequence, and a read error may be involved. The chain uses TRBV7-9 and TRBJ2-5, with D possibly called TRBD1 or TRBD2 (5 bases each). This CDR3 has 15 amino acids. Germline V gives CDR1 SEHNR, CDR2 FQNEAQ (reference sequence). CDR3 protein: CASGLGVGDQETQYF. Here the CDR3 DNA reads TGTGCCAGCGGCTTAGGGGTGGGGGACCAAGAGACCCAGTACTTC.

This clonotype was detected only once. V usage is TRBV7-2 and J usage is TRBJ1-5; no clear D. With 7 bases removed from V and 3 bases from J, the gap between germline ends came to 10 bases. CDR3 length equals 13 residues. Germline CDR1 SGHTA, CDR2 FQGNSA. The CDR3, as DNA: TGTGCCAGCAAAAGCCAGGACAATCAGCCCCAGCATTTT. As protein: CASKSQDNQPQHF. Full variable domain (remainder filled in from reference TRBV7-2 and TRBJ1-5): GAGVSQSPSNKVTEKGKDVELRCDPISGHTALYWYRQSLGQGLEFLIYFQGNSAPDKSGLPSDRFSAERTGGSVSTLTIQRTQQEDSAVYLCASKSQDNQPQHFGDGTRLSIL.

In its sample, this clonotype was seen many times. The chain couples TRBV20-1 to TRBJ1-2; 7 positions match TRBD1. Losses at the gene ends were 0 bases for V and 8 bases for J; bases not matched to a gene: 12. Germline CDR1 DFQATT, CDR2 SNEGSKA (reference sequence). The CDR3 length is 15 residues. The chain's CDR3 is CSARDSNTGDFGYTF. The CDR3, as DNA: TGCAGTGCTAGAGATTCGAATACAGGGGATTTCGGCTACACCTTC.

This clonotype was seen at least ten times. V and J are TRBV20-1 and TRBJ2-7; the match to TRBD1 covers 7 bases. Germline CDR1 is DFQATT and CDR2 is SNEGSKA (reference sequence). J was trimmed by 2 bases and V by 5 bases; bases with no gene match: 0. This CDR3 has 11 residues. CDR3 nucleotides: TGCAGTGCTCAGGGGGCCTACGAGCAGTACTTC. As protein: CSAQGAYEQYF.

The chain links TRBV4-1 to TRBJ2-1; the match to TRBD2 covers 11 bases. V was clipped by 4 bases and J by 6 bases; unmatched bases: 11. There are 17 residues in the CDR3. Germline values: CDR1 MGHRA, CDR2 YSYEKL. CDR3 coding DNA: TGCGCCAGCAGCCCAAAACCTAGCGGGGGGTATTTCAATGAGCAGTTCTTC. Its translation is CASSPKPSGGYFNEQFF.

This clonotype has a handful of counts. The rearrangement links TRBV7-9 to TRBJ2-7; maybe TRBD1 (5 bases). CDR3 length: 15 residues. Trimming pared 1 base from V and 2 bases from J, leaving 12 bases between. CDR1 SEHNR and CDR2 FQNEAQ come from the germline V gene (reference sequence). CDR3 sequence reads: CASSLGSQGTYEQYF. The CDR3 region has the DNA TGTGCCAGCAGCTTAGGGTCCCAGGGAACCTACGAGCAGTACTTC.

On this clonotype: This may be a read error: a much more frequent sequence differs by one nucleotide. The J gene is TRBJ2-4, the V gene TRBV19; 10 positions agree with TRBD2. Germline lookup yields CDR1 LNHDA and CDR2 SQIVND (reference sequence). The CDR3 length is 14 residues. J lost 3 bases, V lost 7 bases, and 3 bases had no gene match. CDR3 bases: TGTGCCAGTAAGGTAGCGGGGGGCAAAAACATTCAGTACTTC. Translating it yields CASKVAGGKNIQYF.

A word on this clonotype: Being one base from a much bigger clone, this may be a read error. This rearrangement joins TRBV6-2 or TRBV6-3 to TRBJ2-3; TRBD1 matches at 8 bases. The germline V gene encodes CDR1 MNHEY and CDR2 SVGEGT. The CDR3 covers 17 residues. Germline trimming cut 2 bases from V and 4 bases from J; bases unmatched to any gene: 11. CDR3 sequence: CASSYGWGQASSDTQYF. The DNA of the CDR3 is TGTGCCAGCAGTTACGGCTGGGGACAGGCTAGCTCAGATACGCAGTATTTT.

This clonotype was recorded many times. The chain couples TRBV2 to TRBJ1-4; D is possibly TRBD1 (6 bases). The ends were cut back, 2 bases at V and 7 bases at J, with 20 bases in the middle. Looked up from germline, CDR1 is SNHLY and CDR2 is FYNNEI. This CDR3 region has 17 residues. This CDR3 reads CASSEPLLRGGSEKLFF. The CDR3 bases are TGTGCCAGCAGTGAACCCCTATTAAGGGGGGGTAGTGAAAAACTGTTTTTT.

Ten or more counts support this clonotype. The chain recombines TRBV20-1 with TRBJ2-2; D is possibly TRBD1 (5 bases). Germline V gene data show CDR1 as DFQATT and CDR2 as SNEGSKA (reference sequence). The CDR3 is 13 amino acids. Trimming cost V 3 bases and J 5 bases, with 10 bases left between them. In DNA, the CDR3 is TGCAGTGCTAGGTTACAGGTAACCGGGGAGCTGTTTTTT. This gives the protein CSARLQVTGELFF.

J is TRBJ2-7 and V is TRBV11-3, with D perhaps matching TRBD1 (6 bases). The CDR3 length is 15 residues. Trimming cost V 1 base and J 4 bases, with 14 bases left between them. Germline V gene sequence: CDR1 SGHNT, CDR2 YENEEA. The CDR3 DNA reads as TGTGCCAGCAGCTTAGTTGGTGGGGGCCTGTACGAGCAGTACTTC. Its translation: CASSLVGGGLYEQYF.

This clonotype has a count of ten or more. V is TRBV12-3 or TRBV12-4 and J is TRBJ2-4; perhaps D is TRBD1 or TRBD2 (5 bases each). The CDR3 length is 14 residues. The V end lost 6 bases, the J end lost 9 bases, and 18 bases lay between the germline ends. The CDR3 spells CASSDTGTLAIQYF. CDR3 nucleotides: TGTGCCAGCAGCGACACCGGGACCCTAGCCATTCAGTACTTC.

The sample holds many counts of this clonotype. The chain uses TRBV12-3 or TRBV12-4 and TRBJ2-3; TRBD2 agrees at 12 bases. Trimming removed 6 bases from V and 4 bases from J; junction bases left unmatched: 5. CDR3 length: 15 amino acids. This CDR3 is CASSRLAGGPDTQYF. CDR3 coding DNA: TGTGCCAGCAGCCGTCTAGCGGGGGGGCCAGATACGCAGTATTTT.

In regard to this clonotype: One base away lies a much larger clone, so this may be a sequencing read error. Because it lacks the conserved phenylalanine or tryptophan at the end, this CDR3 is likely a read error. The V gene is TRBV5-8, the J gene TRBJ2-7, with unresolved D. The CDR3 length is 13 residues. CDR1 is SGHTS and CDR2 is YDEGEE in the germline V gene. Trimming took off 2 bases at V and 5 bases at J, with 11 bases between the two ends. The DNA of the CDR3 is TGTGCCAGCAGCTTCCAAACAGTGGACGAGCAGTACTCC. This gives the protein CASSFQTVDEQYS.